This TCR beta chain comes out of a study of blood T cell repertoires in COVID-19. Study in general: Spain, Italy and the United States supplied samples that represented acute and convalescent COVID-19. In each case, the material was cDNA or gDNA derived from T cells, B-cell-depleted T cells, or PBMCs.

Per the study methods: Amplified reference gene primers provided the basis for estimating nucleated cell counts. Sequencing was performed with immunoSEQ multiplex PCR; in TCRdb, only in-frame clones are kept and a portion is missing. The V and J calls and clone size are taken from that table; D and trimming were inferred from the DNA. The profile covers approximately 97,000 clones, with roughly 84% appearing a single time and approximately 4.5% taken by the ten largest. Per the germline V gene, CDR1 is SEHNR and CDR2 is FQNEAQ (reference sequence). The V and J ends lost 5 bases and 5 bases, in that order; junction bases with no gene match: 8. The CDR3 is 15 residues long.

Sample: peripheral blood. The receptor's source is a human donor in a cohort sampled during active COVID-19. V usage is TRBV7-9 and J usage is TRBJ2-3; TRBD2 agrees at 9 bases. In nucleotides, the CDR3 is TGTGCCAGCAGCCCTTTAGCGGGGGAGCTAGATACGCAGTATTTT. Translated, it gives CASSPLAGELDTQYF.